The present TCR beta chain was sequenced within a study of cytomegalovirus exposure and HLA in healthy donors. General study findings and limits: Earlier findings revealed that most TCR beta V segments proved productive either about 87% or about 30% of the time. Near-uniform donor sequencing depth was presumed by presence/absence analyses. Donor immune exposure was known only as CMV serostatus.

Use of 60 Vbeta and 13 Jbeta primers characterized the PCR. The data were produced by immunoSEQ multiplex PCR, yet TCRdb's version contains in-frame clones alone and is incomplete. This table has 130,000 or so clones, around three quarters appearing once. The CDR3 runs to 16 residues. The V gene's germline CDR1 is SEHNR and CDR2 FQNEAQ (reference sequence). In regard to this clone: Its specificity is not known. The junction shows a germline mismatch at one end, possibly a read error.

The sequenced material came from PBMCs. This chain connects TRBV7-9 to TRBJ2-7, with D maybe TRBD1 (6 bases). The TCR sequence derives from a woman in her thirties or forties in good health and CMV-seronegative. DNA for the CDR3: TGTGCCAGCAGCTTACTACTGGACAGAAACCTCTACGAGCAGCACTTC. Translation gives CASSLLLDRNLYEQHF.